A selection of T cell receptor beta chains follows, all from one sample in a study of neoadjuvant anti-PD-1 for oral cavity cancer. Using immunoSEQ multiplex PCR, the repertoire was profiled, and TCRdb retains in-frame clones only, with some absent. The data contain roughly 16,000 clones, approximately 35% of them singletons. The specimen was tumor tissue, collected after nivolumab (anti-PD-1) treatment. These receptor sequences come from a person between 35 and 79 years old with oral cavity squamous cell carcinoma. Each CDR3 is given with its conserved first and last residue. Fields, in order: D gene, V gene, clone size, CDR3 length, J gene, CDR3 protein, CDR3 DNA. The D gene is left open where the match is weak. Size values are once, few and many counts, or a class for expanded clones, and some rows have none.

>.|TRBV7-2|.|16|TRBJ1-3
CASSLGSSGRYNTIYF
TGTGCCAGCAGCTTAGGGTCTAGCGGTCGCTATAACACCATATATTTT
>TRBD1|TRBV6-6|.|12|TRBJ1-4
CASSARDRELFF
TGTGCCAGCAGTGCCCGGGACAGAGAACTGTTTTTT
>.|TRBV5-5|few|12|TRBJ1-2
CASSLEVRGYTF
TGTGCCAGCAGCTTGGAAGTGCGTGGCTACACCTTC
>.|TRBV5-1|.|15|TRBJ1-3
CASSFGGVSGNTIYF
TGCGCCAGCAGCTTCGGAGGGGTCTCTGGAAACACCATATATTTT
>.|TRBV10-3|.|13|TRBJ1-1
CAIGTRGDTEAFF
TGTGCCATCGGGACCCGCGGGGACACTGAAGCTTTCTTT
>.|TRBV28|many|12|TRBJ1-1
CASSLRATPAFF
TGTGCCAGCAGTTTGCGGGCAACTCCTGCTTTCTTT
>TRBD2|TRBV7-7|few|15|TRBJ2-1
CASSLRRGGRNEQFF
TGTGCCAGCAGCTTAAGGCGGGGGGGCCGGAATGAGCAGTTCTTC
>TRBD1|TRBV18|.|16|TRBJ1-5
CASSPPRTGLNQPQHF
TGTGCCAGCTCACCACCAAGGACAGGGCTCAATCAGCCCCAGCATTTT
>TRBD1|TRBV4-1|.|15|TRBJ1-2
CASSPEGGANYGYTF
TGCGCCAGCAGCCCAGAAGGGGGCGCTAACTATGGCTACACCTTC
>.|TRBV7-2|once|15|TRBJ1-6
CASSSRNWDNSPLHF
TGTGCCAGCAGCTCGCGAAACTGGGATAATTCACCCCTCCACTTT
>.|TRBV2|.|14|TRBJ1-2
CASSEAARVYGYTF
TGTGCCAGCAGTGAGGCGGCTCGCGTTTATGGCTACACCTTC
>TRBD1|TRBV6-6|few|13|TRBJ1-1
CASSGQENTEAFF
TGTGCCAGCAGTGGACAGGAGAACACTGAAGCTTTCTTT
>.|TRBV9|.|14|TRBJ2-1
CASSVEGSSNEQFF
TGTGCCAGCAGCGTAGAAGGTAGCTCCAATGAGCAGTTCTTC
>TRBD1|TRBV27|.|15|TRBJ2-2
CASSLRTGTTGELFF
TGTGCCAGCAGTTTAAGGACAGGGACCACCGGGGAGCTGTTTTTT
>.|TRBV7-8|.|15|TRBJ1-5
CASSLFRFRDQPQHF
TGTGCCAGCAGCTTATTCAGGTTCCGAGATCAGCCCCAGCATTTT
>.|TRBV5-1|few|13|TRBJ2-5
CASSLPVPETQYF
TGCGCCAGCAGCTTGCCCGTACCTGAGACCCAGTACTTC
>TRBD1|TRBV12-5|.|18|TRBJ2-6
CASGLDRGPNSGANVLTF
TGTGCTAGTGGTTTGGACAGGGGGCCAAACTCTGGGGCCAACGTCCTGACTTTC
>TRBD1|TRBV7-2|.|14|TRBJ2-1
CASSWDRGRNEQFF
TGTGCCAGCAGCTGGGACAGGGGGCGCAATGAGCAGTTCTTC
>TRBD1|TRBV27|.|15|TRBJ2-1
CASSPTGGSYNEQFF
TGTGCCAGCAGCCCTACAGGGGGCTCCTACAATGAGCAGTTCTTC
>.|TRBV5-8|.|11|TRBJ2-7
CASSGGYEQYF
TGTGCCAGCAGCGGGGGCTACGAGCAGTACTTC
>.|TRBV11-3|.|14|TRBJ1-6
CASSLDSRTSPLHF
TGTGCCAGCAGCTTAGACTCGCGGACTTCACCCCTCCACTTT
>TRBD1|TRBV7-2|.|14|TRBJ2-5
CASSPRQGAQTQYF
TGTGCCAGCAGCCCTAGACAGGGGGCACAGACCCAGTACTTC
>.|TRBV6-1|few|12|TRBJ1-2
CASSESLAGYTF
TGTGCCAGCAGTGAAAGTCTGGCGGGCTACACCTTC
>.|TRBV20-1|once|11|TRBJ2-1
CSAQHRPKQFF
TGCAGTGCACAACACAGGCCTAAGCAGTTCTTC
>TRBD1|TRBV7-9|.|16|TRBJ1-5
CASSLGQGLRNQPQHF
TGTGCCAGCAGCCTAGGACAGGGTCTACGCAATCAGCCCCAGCATTTT
>TRBD2|TRBV7-2|.|15|TRBJ2-7
CASSPGRGAFYEQYF
TGTGCCAGCAGCCCGGGGCGGGGGGCTTTCTACGAGCAGTACTTC
>.|TRBV7-2|.|14|TRBJ1-2
CASSLATASYGYTF
TGTGCCAGCAGCTTAGCAACAGCTTCCTATGGCTACACCTTC
>TRBD1|TRBV7-2|.|16|TRBJ2-1
CASSLAWDRINNEQFF
TGTGCCAGCAGCTTAGCATGGGACAGGATTAACAATGAGCAGTTCTTC
>.|TRBV9|.|13|TRBJ2-7
CASSDNRVGEQYF
TGTGCCAGCAGCGATAACAGGGTCGGCGAGCAGTACTTC
>TRBD2|TRBV9|.|16|TRBJ2-1
CASSVGSGASYNEQFF
TGTGCCAGCAGCGTAGGGAGCGGGGCCTCCTACAATGAGCAGTTCTTC
>TRBD1|TRBV9|.|16|TRBJ1-3
CADRQGVPSDGNTIYF
TGTGCCGACCGACAGGGCGTCCCGTCGGATGGAAACACCATATATTTT
>.|TRBV6-6|.|15|TRBJ1-4
CASSQTGRSGEKLFF
TGTGCCAGCAGTCAGACGGGACGGTCTGGGGAAAAACTGTTTTTT
>.|TRBV7-2|many|15|TRBJ1-2
CASSLAPDPWDGYTF
TGTGCCAGCAGCTTAGCGCCCGACCCATGGGATGGCTACACCTTC
>TRBD1|TRBV7-8|few|18|TRBJ1-5
CASSRRGTGAYSNQPQHF
TGTGCCAGCAGCCGCCGAGGGACAGGAGCTTATAGCAATCAGCCCCAGCATTTT
>TRBD1|TRBV18|many|14|TRBJ2-5
CASSRTGGQETQYF
TGTGCCAGCTCAAGGACAGGGGGCCAAGAGACCCAGTACTTC
>TRBD1|TRBV19|few|12|TRBJ2-7
CASSLTGKEQYF
TGTGCCAGTAGTTTGACAGGGAAGGAGCAGTACTTC
>.|TRBV7-9|.|15|TRBJ1-5
CASSLGQGGSEPQHF
TGTGCCAGCAGCTTAGGGCAGGGTGGATCGGAGCCCCAGCATTTT
>TRBD1|TRBV9|few|15|TRBJ1-1
CASSGPGQGIAEAFF
TGTGCCAGCAGCGGCCCGGGACAGGGGATCGCTGAAGCTTTCTTT
>.|TRBV27|.|14|TRBJ1-5
CASSLWGSNQPQHF
TGTGCCAGCAGTCTTTGGGGTAGCAATCAGCCCCAGCATTTT
>TRBD2|TRBV5-8|many|18|TRBJ2-5
CASSLLLAGARGGETQYF
TGTGCCAGCAGCTTGCTGCTAGCGGGGGCCAGAGGCGGGGAGACCCAGTACTTC
>.|TRBV5-1|.|14|TRBJ2-7
CASSQYRQNYEQYF
TGCGCCAGCAGCCAGTATAGACAGAACTACGAGCAGTACTTC
>.|TRBV6-5|.|12|TRBJ1-5
CASSYPDQPQHF
TGTGCCAGCAGTTACCCCGATCAGCCCCAGCATTTT
>.|TRBV5-3|few|16|TRBJ1-2
CARSLGRALGDYGYTF
TGTGCCAGAAGCTTGGGAAGGGCTCTGGGGGACTATGGCTACACCTTC
>TRBD1|TRBV6-5|few|16|TRBJ2-1
CASSYADRGVKNEQFF
TGTGCCAGCAGTTACGCCGACAGGGGGGTGAAGAATGAGCAGTTCTTC
>TRBD2|TRBV7-2|.|19|TRBJ2-3
CASSLYPPTSGGAGDTQYF
TGTGCCAGCAGCTTATATCCCCCTACTAGCGGGGGGGCAGGAGATACGCAGTATTTT
>.|TRBV10-3|few|14|TRBJ1-5
CAISEGGPNQPQHF
TGTGCCATCAGTGAGGGGGGGCCCAATCAGCCCCAGCATTTT
>.|TRBV15|.|16|TRBJ2-2
CATSRLSGLSTGELFF
TGTGCCACCAGCAGACTTTCGGGACTGAGCACCGGGGAGCTGTTTTTT
>.|TRBV18|few|13|TRBJ2-5
CASSPQGKETQYF
TGTGCCAGCTCACCCCAAGGAAAAGAGACCCAGTACTTC
>.|TRBV7-2|few|16|TRBJ2-1
CASSLPWRPKGDEQFF
TGTGCCAGCAGCTTACCGTGGCGGCCGAAAGGGGATGAGCAGTTCTTC
>TRBD1|TRBV6-5|.|14|TRBJ1-1
CASRPTGEYTEAFF
TGTGCCAGCAGACCTACAGGGGAGTACACTGAAGCTTTCTTT
>.|TRBV6-1|.|13|TRBJ1-1
CASSPHKDTEAFF
TGTGCCAGCAGCCCCCACAAGGACACTGAAGCTTTCTTT
>TRBD2|TRBV6-5|.|11|TRBJ2-3
CASKSAGRAYF
TGTGCCAGCAAGAGCGCGGGGAGGGCGTATTTT
>.|TRBV5-4|.|15|TRBJ1-2
CASSLGPMDSYGYTF
TGTGCCAGCAGCTTGGGCCCGATGGACAGCTATGGCTACACCTTC
>TRBD1|TRBV5-1|.|15|TRBJ2-7
CASSLEGTVGYEQYF
TGCGCCAGCAGCTTGGAAGGGACAGTGGGCTACGAGCAGTACTTC
>.|TRBV29-1|once|12|TRBJ1-2
CSVSGANYGYTF
TGCAGCGTCTCAGGTGCTAACTATGGCTACACCTTC
>TRBD1|TRBV5-6|once|16|TRBJ1-6
CASSLDRGSYNSPLHF
TGTGCCAGCAGCTTGGACAGGGGCTCCTATAATTCACCCCTCCACTTT
>.|TRBV7-8|.|15|TRBJ1-6
CASSRRGVYNSPLHF
TGTGCCAGCAGCCGACGAGGGGTCTATAATTCACCCCTCCACTTT
>TRBD2|TRBV7-2|.|15|TRBJ2-7
CASSPLAGSSYEQYF
TGTGCCAGCAGCCCTTTAGCGGGGAGCTCCTACGAGCAGTACTTC